These 22 T cell receptor beta chains came from one sample sequenced in a study of T cell responses to AZD1222 COVID-19 vaccine. Profiled with immunoSEQ multiplex PCR; TCRdb holds only in-frame clones, not every one. Of 90,000 to 130,000 clones in the sample, more than 65% were seen once. The source material was peripheral blood, sampled on day 0 of AZD1222 vaccination. Source of these receptors: an adult in good health.

The V and J genes are TRBV6-6 and TRBJ2-1, with D possibly being TRBD2 (6 bases). This CDR3 has 13 amino acids. The V end lost 9 bases, the J end lost 1 base, and 10 bases lay between the germline ends. Germline CDR1 reads MNHNY; CDR2 reads SVGAGI (reference sequence). The chain's CDR3 is CASRDSSYNEQFF. For the CDR3, the DNA is TGTGCCAGTCGGGACTCGTCCTACAATGAGCAGTTCTTC.

This clone was counted once. The chain employs TRBV19 and TRBJ2-1, with D possibly TRBD1 on 6 matching bases. Trimming stripped 10 bases from V and 2 bases from J, with 9 bases between. CDR3 size: 12 residues. Germline loops: CDR1 LNHDA, CDR2 SQIVND (reference sequence). The CDR3 bases are TGTGCCACACGGACAGCCTACAATGAGCAGTTCTTC. This sequence encodes CATRTAYNEQFF. Complete variable domain (other parts from reference TRBV19 and TRBJ2-1): DGGITQSPKYLFRKEGQNVTLSCEQNLNHDAMYWYRQDPGQGLRLIYYSQIVNDFQKGDIAEGYSVSREKKESFPLTVTSAQKNPTAFYLCATRTAYNEQFFGPGTRLTVL.

The chain is built from TRBV15 and TRBJ1-5; 7 bases align to TRBD1. V lost 0 bases and J lost 7; bases outside the gene matches: 18. CDR1 is LNHNV, CDR2 YYDKDF, per germline (reference sequence). The CDR3 spans 19 residues. Here the CDR3 DNA reads TGTGCCACCAGCAGAGATGGTTTGGGAGCAGGGGGTTCCTACCAGCCCCAGCATTTT. Encoded protein: CATSRDGLGAGGSYQPQHF.

V gene TRBV30 combines with J gene TRBJ2-3, with 10 bases that match TRBD1. The J segment lost 6 bases and the V segment lost 0 bases, leaving 21 bases of the junction unmatched. The CDR3 is 20 residues long. Germline values: CDR1 GTSNPN, CDR2 SVGIG (reference sequence). The CDR3 region is CAWSVLGTGDSSRVRDTQYF. The DNA for the CDR3 is TGTGCCTGGAGTGTACTCGGGACAGGGGACTCCTCAAGGGTTCGGGATACGCAGTATTTT.

V usage is TRBV5-4 and J usage is TRBJ2-3; 8 nucleotides align to TRBD2. The CDR3 length is 17 residues. From germline, CDR1 is SGHNT and CDR2 YYREEE (reference sequence). The V and J ends lost 0 bases and 0 bases, in that order; junction bases with no gene match: 6. The CDR3 DNA reads as TGTGCCAGCAGCTTGGTAGTAGCGGGGCCTAGCACAGATACGCAGTATTTT. Protein product: CASSLVVAGPSTDTQYF.

This clone is a singleton in its sample. The chain employs TRBV3-1 (or the pseudogene TRBV3-2) and TRBJ2-7; 7 bases are shared with TRBD1. The CDR3 consists of 13 residues. Germline loops: CDR1 LGHDT, CDR2 YNNKEL (reference sequence). V lost 5 bases, J lost 6 bases, and 7 bases stayed unmatched. The DNA for the CDR3 is TGTGCCAGCAGCTCCGAGGGGACAGTCGAGCAGTACTTC. Its translation: CASSSEGTVEQYF.

The chain carries TRBV29-1 and TRBJ2-5, with a possible D match to TRBD1 (5 bases). Germline CDR1 SQVTM, CDR2 ANQGSEA. The V end was cut by 5 bases, the J end by 1 base, with 11 bases between. This CDR3 has 13 amino acids. CDR3: CSVCPTAQETQYF. CDR3 nucleotide sequence: TGCAGCGTTTGCCCGACAGCCCAAGAGACCCAGTACTTC.

This sequence joins TRBV6-5 and TRBJ2-7, with TRBD1 identical over 7 bases. This CDR3 has 14 amino acids. V dropped 6 bases and J dropped 9; count of bases not matched to a gene: 14. Germline V gene lookup returns CDR1 MNHEY and CDR2 SVGAGI. CDR3 DNA sequence: TGTGCCAGCAGCTCAGGGACAGATCTTGGGAGGCAGTACTTC. Its translation is CASSSGTDLGRQYF.

On this clone itself: The limits of the CDR3 on the DNA are not certain, so only TCRdb's listed CDR3 is given. CDR3 region: CASSQVGHGNTF. This chain uses TRBV4-1 with TRBJ1-2; the tabulated D call, TRBD1, remains unverified against the DNA. The germline V gene encodes CDR1 MGHRA and CDR2 YSYEKL. The CDR3 region is 12 residues in length, termini included.

The chain joins TRBV28 to TRBJ2-1; D may be TRBD2 (5 bases). This CDR3 comprises 13 residues. V lost 4 bases, J lost 4 bases, and 8 bases lay in between. CDR1 is MDHEN and CDR2 is SYDVKM in the germline V gene. The CDR3 sequence: CASSYGVYNEQFF. In DNA form, the CDR3 reads TGTGCCAGCAGTTACGGGGTGTACAATGAGCAGTTCTTC. Complete variable domain (other parts from reference TRBV28 and TRBJ2-1): DVKVTQSSRYLVKRTGEKVFLECVQDMDHENMFWYRQDPGLGLRLIYFSYDVKMKEKGDIPEGYSVSREKKERFSLILESASTNQTSMYLCASSYGVYNEQFFGPGTRLTVL.

This clone appeared a few times. This chain links TRBV10-3 with TRBJ1-5; D is uncertain. The germline gives CDR1 ENHRY, CDR2 SYGVKD. V dropped 1 base and J dropped 6 bases, with 13 bases sitting between them. This CDR3 has 15 amino acids. The CDR3 loop is CAISEFPLGGQPQHF. For the CDR3, the DNA is TGTGCCATCAGTGAGTTTCCGCTGGGCGGTCAGCCCCAGCATTTT.

This clone occurred a few times. V is TRBV2 and J is TRBJ1-2, with 7 bases fitting TRBD1. Germline values: CDR1 SNHLY, CDR2 FYNNEI. J lost 8 bases, V lost 4 bases, and 16 bases had no gene match. The CDR3 extends over 16 amino acids. In DNA form, the CDR3 reads TGTGCCAGCAGTGGGGGCGCACAGGGGTCCCTTGGGGGCTACACCTTC. This encodes CASSGGAQGSLGGYTF.

The rearrangement links TRBV29-1 to TRBJ1-2; D uncertain. Germline V gives CDR1 SQVTM, CDR2 ANQGSEA. The CDR3 is made up of 13 amino acids. Trimming took off 0 bases at V and 8 bases at J, with 13 bases between the two ends. CDR3 DNA: TGCAGCGTTGAAGATCGTGAGGTTAGGGGCTACACCTTC. Encoded protein: CSVEDREVRGYTF.

This clone was observed a few times. The V gene is TRBV10-3, the J gene TRBJ1-5; TRBD1 matches 9 bases. Losses at the gene ends were 8 bases for V and 1 base for J; bases not matched to a gene: 0. The CDR3 has 13 residues. Germline V CDR1 and CDR2: ENHRY, SYGVKD. The CDR3 coding sequence is TGTGCCATCGGGACAGGGAGCAATCAGCCCCAGCATTTT. Translated: CAIGTGSNQPQHF.

DNA for the CDR3: TGTGCCAGCAAGACGGGACAGATTAATTCACCCCTCCACTTT. This gives the protein CASKTGQINSPLHF. The V and J genes are TRBV28 and TRBJ1-6; the match to TRBD1 covers 7 bases. The CDR3 sequence is 14 residues long. The V gene end was trimmed by 7 bases and the J gene end by 6 bases; junction bases not matched to a gene: 6. The germline CDR1 and CDR2 sequences are MDHEN and SYDVKM.

This clone was detected only a few times. The chain joins TRBV29-1 to TRBJ2-1; 11 nucleotides line up with TRBD2. Germline V lookup: CDR1 SQVTM, CDR2 ANQGSEA. V was clipped by 4 bases and J by 9 bases; unmatched bases: 5. The CDR3 runs 13 residues. Here the CDR3 DNA reads TGCAGCGTTGTGTCTAGCGGGAGGCCTGAGCAGTTCTTC. Translated, it gives CSVVSSGRPEQFF.

This chain connects TRBV18 to TRBJ2-7; D tentatively fits TRBD1 or TRBD2 (5 bases each). The CDR3 contains 15 residues. The V gene's germline CDR1 is KGHSH and CDR2 LQKENI. The V gene lost 3 bases and the J gene lost 4 bases, with 16 bases spanning the gap. CDR3 DNA: TGTGCCAGCTCACCTCGTGGGGGAATGTTGTACGAGCAGTACTTC. This encodes CASSPRGGMLYEQYF.

CDR3 in amino acids: CASSFAGTNTEAFF. CDR3 in DNA: TGTGCCAGCAGTTTCGCCGGGACGAACACTGAAGCTTTCTTT. The chain combines TRBV27 with TRBJ1-1; tentatively, D is TRBD1 (5 bases). CDR1 MNHEY and CDR2 SMNVEV come from the germline V gene (reference sequence). The CDR3 has 14 amino acids. The germline V and J ends were trimmed by 3 bases and 1 base, with 9 bases remaining between them.

J is TRBJ1-6 and V is TRBV3-1 (or the pseudogene TRBV3-2), with a weak D call TRBD1 (5 bases). CDR1 LGHDT and CDR2 YNNKEL come from the germline V gene (reference sequence). V was trimmed by 0 bases and J by 9 bases, leaving 12 bases between them. The CDR3 has 15 residues. The CDR3 is CASSQDNRFFSPLHF. CDR3 nucleotides: TGTGCCAGCAGCCAAGATAACAGGTTTTTTTCACCCCTCCACTTT.

The chain uses TRBV6-5 and TRBJ1-5; the D gene is possibly TRBD1 (5 bases). The CDR3 is made up of 15 amino acids. Germline values: CDR1 MNHEY, CDR2 SVGAGI. Trimming removed 5 bases at V and 1 base at J, with 12 bases between. In nucleotides, the CDR3 is TGTGCCAGCAGTACCCTCCAGGGCAGCAATCAGCCCCAGCATTTT. Translation: CASSTLQGSNQPQHF.

This clone was detected only once. V gene TRBV7-3 combines with J gene TRBJ2-7, with TRBD1 as a possible D gene (5 bases). The CDR3 spans 14 residues. V was trimmed by 5 bases and J by 0 bases, leaving 11 bases between them. CDR1 and CDR2 from the germline V gene are SGHTA and FQGTGA. The CDR3 DNA is TGTGCCAGCAGCCCCGGACATTCCTCCTACGAGCAGTACTTC. Protein: CASSPGHSSYEQYF.

The rearrangement links TRBV14 to TRBJ2-7; 7 bases fit TRBD2. J lost 6 bases, V lost 5 bases, and 16 bases had no gene match. There are 16 residues in the CDR3. Germline-derived CDR1 and CDR2 are SGHDN and FVKESK. The CDR3, as DNA: TGTGCCAGCAGCGAACGGGGGGATCCGGCGTCCGGCGAGCAGTACTTC. Residues: CASSERGDPASGEQYF.